These 4 T cell receptor beta chains came from one sample sequenced in a study of metastatic and nonmetastatic thyroid tumors. Patients underwent thyroid surgery, and none had received any treatment before it. TCRdb used MiXCR to call clones anew from the PCR reads. The sample shows some 22,000 clones, over 9.5% of them seen only once. What was sequenced was blood. These TCRs come from a female donor with papillary thyroid cancer or a benign thyroid nodule (not recorded which). Some clones in this sample may be carry-over from other donors' samples.

This clone was seen repeatedly, ten times or more. V usage is TRBV6-5 and J usage is TRBJ1-1, with D unresolved. The CDR3 is 11 amino acids. The germline CDR1 and CDR2 sequences are MNHEY and SVGAGI. Trimming left V 2 bases short and J 3 bases short, with 1 base between. The CDR3 DNA sequence: TGTGCCAGCAGTTACGACACTGAAGCTTTCTTT. This gives the protein CASSYDTEAFF.

At least ten counts were recorded for this clone. This chain uses TRBV11-2 with TRBJ2-2; D is unclear. Germline V gives CDR1 SGHAT, CDR2 FQNNGV. The CDR3 spans 13 residues. V was trimmed by 4 bases and J by 7 bases, leaving 10 bases between them. Here the CDR3 reads CASSSGRYGELFF. The CDR3 bases are TGTGCCAGCAGCTCAGGACGGTACGGGGAGCTGTTTTTT.

The chain recombines TRBV6-1 with TRBJ2-7; the match to TRBD2 covers 11 bases. The CDR3 loop spans 13 amino acids. The germline V gene encodes CDR1 MNHNS and CDR2 SASEGT. CDR3 loop: CASRPSGRSEQSV. CDR3 in DNA: TGTGCCAGCAGACCTAGCGGGAGGTCCGAGCAGTCCGTC.

This clone was detected a few times. The chain employs TRBV6-7 and TRBJ2-5; 12 nucleotides agree with TRBD2. TRBV6-7 is an open reading frame, and its role is uncertain. The CDR3 contains 16 residues. The V gene end was trimmed by 6 bases and the J gene end by 4 bases; junction bases not matched to a gene: 9. CDR3 in DNA: TGTGCCAGCAGAACGGTCGGACTAGCGGGATTAGAGACCCAGTACTTC. Translation gives CASRTVGLAGLETQYF.